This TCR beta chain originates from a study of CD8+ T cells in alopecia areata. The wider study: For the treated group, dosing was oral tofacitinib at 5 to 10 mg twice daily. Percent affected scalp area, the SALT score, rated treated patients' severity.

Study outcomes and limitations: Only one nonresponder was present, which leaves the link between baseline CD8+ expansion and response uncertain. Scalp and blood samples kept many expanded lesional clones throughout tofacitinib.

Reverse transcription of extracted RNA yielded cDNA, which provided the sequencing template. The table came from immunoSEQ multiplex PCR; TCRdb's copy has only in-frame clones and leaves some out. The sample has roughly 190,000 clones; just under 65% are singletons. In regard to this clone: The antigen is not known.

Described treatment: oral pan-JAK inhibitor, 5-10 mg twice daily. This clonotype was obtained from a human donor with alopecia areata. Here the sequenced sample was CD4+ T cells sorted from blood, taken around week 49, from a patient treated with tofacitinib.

The CDR3 here is CSVSPLGEQFF. CDR3 DNA sequence: TGCAGTGTCTCTCCACTTGGGGAGCAGTTCTTC. The chain recombines TRBV20-1 with TRBJ2-1, with D unclear. In germline, CDR1 is DFQATT, CDR2 SNEGSKA (reference sequence). The V end lost 7 bases, the J end lost 10 bases, and 14 bases lay between the germline ends. The CDR3 loop spans 11 amino acids.